Given below is one T cell receptor beta chain in context. Its antigen remains unidentified. Per germline, CDR1 ENHRY and CDR2 SYGVKD. V dropped 10 bases and J dropped 4; count of bases not matched to a gene: 15. The CDR3 contains 16 residues. 13 Jbeta primers and 60 Vbeta primers were used for the PCR. Profiling relied on immunoSEQ multiplex PCR, and the TCRdb table lists in-frame clones only, not all of them. The sample consists of 90,000 to 150,000 clones, more than 60% of them appearing once. This specimen comes from a study of cytomegalovirus exposure and HLA in healthy donors. The wider study: Samples from HLA-typed donors yielded some 85 million unique TCRs in an early data release. The study, taken as a whole, reports: The study reported that TCR beta sequences accurately predicted HLA-A and HLA-B alleles in most subjects.

The rearrangement links TRBV10-3 to TRBJ1-2; 10 nucleotides align to TRBD1. This receptor was identified in a middle-aged man in good health and CMV-seropositive. Sequences were obtained from PBMCs. This CDR3 is CASNPRDRGKTYGYTF. CDR3 DNA: TGTGCCAGCAACCCCCGGGACAGGGGAAAGACCTATGGCTACACCTTC.